This entry describes one TCR beta chain. Its target is not known. Sequence at one end of the junction differs from germline and may be a read error. The CDR3 covers 15 residues. Looked up from germline, CDR1 is MGHRA and CDR2 is YSYEKL. The source of the sample is a study of blood T cells in healthy people across ages. A second 7 to 11 cycle PCR used barcoded and J-beta primers. TCRdb itself ran the 5' RACE reads through MiXCR, one entry per CDR3 protein. Here the sample spans about 1.4 million distinct CDR3 sequences, around 59% being singletons. General study points: Diversity was higher, and naive CD4+ cells more numerous, in long-lived donors than in aged donors.

Sequencing used blood. The chain has TRBV4-1 and TRBJ2-4; D is perhaps TRBD1 (6 bases). This TCR came from a man younger than 35 in good health. The CDR3 DNA sequence: TGCGCCAGCAGCCAGCTTCCACAGGGAAAAAGCATTCAGTACTTC. Its translation: CASSQLPQGKSIQYF.